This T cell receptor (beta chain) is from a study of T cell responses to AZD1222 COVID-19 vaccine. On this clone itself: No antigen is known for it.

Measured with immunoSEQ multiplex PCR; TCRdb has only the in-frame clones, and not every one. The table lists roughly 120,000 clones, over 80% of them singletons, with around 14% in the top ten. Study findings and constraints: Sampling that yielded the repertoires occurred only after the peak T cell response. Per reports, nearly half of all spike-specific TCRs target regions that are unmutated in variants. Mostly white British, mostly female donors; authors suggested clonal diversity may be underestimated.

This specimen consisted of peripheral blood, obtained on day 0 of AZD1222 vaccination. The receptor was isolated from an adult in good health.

CDR3 in DNA: TGTGCCAGCAGTCCCTTAACTAGCGGGAATAAGAATGAGCAGTTCTTC. It is translated as CASSPLTSGNKNEQFF. The chain carries TRBV2 and TRBJ2-1, with 10 positions matching TRBD2. From germline, CDR1 is SNHLY and CDR2 FYNNEI. The CDR3 contains 16 residues. With 5 bases clipped from V and 7 bases from J, the junction kept 11 bases outside the gene matches.